What follows is one T cell receptor beta chain and its context. The antigen remains unidentified. This record comes from a study of cytomegalovirus exposure and HLA in healthy donors. Background on the study: Among the approximately 400 genotyped donors, approximately 80% were placed in the Caucasian-associated ancestry cluster.

This PCR relied on a set of 60 Vbeta primers and 13 Jbeta primers. Here immunoSEQ multiplex PCR was the method, and the copy in TCRdb shows in-frame clones only, minus some. The sample has about 150,000 clones, more than 75% seen once. Points from the study as a whole: Prediction of most subjects' HLA-A and HLA-B alleles by TCR beta sequences was reportedly accurate. Reported performance of the classifier showed diagnosis of cytomegalovirus status with high specificity and sensitivity.

Germline V gene sequence: CDR1 GTSNPN, CDR2 SVGIG (reference sequence). Trimming pared 0 bases from V and 4 bases from J, leaving 9 bases between. The CDR3 has 13 residues. The sequence was obtained from a young man in good health and CMV-seropositive. This chain uses TRBV30 with TRBJ1-2, with D hard to call. The sample was PBMCs. The CDR3 reads CAWSVGSIYGYTF. The DNA for the CDR3 is TGTGCCTGGAGTGTGGGCTCAATCTATGGCTACACCTTC.